Listed here are 5 T cell receptor beta chains from one sample, sequenced in a study of T cells after posttransplantation cyclophosphamide. The data were produced by immunoSEQ multiplex PCR, yet TCRdb's version contains in-frame clones alone and is incomplete. The sample holds about 18,000 clones, approximately 81% seen once. Controls had myeloablative marrow grafts with methotrexate and calcineurin inhibitor, sampled at 1 year. This material consisted of PBMCs, taken after allogeneic stem cell transplant with calcineurin inhibitor and methotrexate. These receptors were obtained from a female patient aged 18 to 35 who received an allogeneic stem cell transplant from an unrelated donor, was CMV-positive, and had acute and chronic GVHD. Some of the T cells may derive from the graft donor.

This chain joins TRBV10-3 and TRBJ2-5; TRBD1 matches at 7 bases. The CDR3 extends over 15 amino acids. CDR1 ENHRY and CDR2 SYGVKD come from the germline V gene. The J segment lost 2 bases and the V segment lost 0 bases, leaving 3 bases of the junction unmatched. The CDR3 loop reads CAISESTGSQETQYF. As DNA, the CDR3 is TGTGCCATCAGTGAGTCGACAGGGTCTCAAGAGACCCAGTACTTC.

The rearrangement joins TRBV27 to TRBJ1-1; 8 bases are a match to TRBD1. Trimming at V came to 5 bases and at J to 2 bases, leaving 7 bases not matched to a gene. The CDR3 is 15 residues long. The germline gives CDR1 MNHEY, CDR2 SMNVEV (reference sequence). The CDR3: CASSPRQGRNTEAFF. The CDR3 bases are TGTGCCAGCAGTCCTCGACAGGGGCGAAACACTGAAGCTTTCTTT.

The chain joins TRBV10-3 to TRBJ2-5; D is perhaps TRBD2 (5 bases). The CDR3 runs 14 residues. V gave up 3 bases and J gave up 4 bases, with 12 bases separating them. In germline, CDR1 is ENHRY, CDR2 SYGVKD. In DNA form, the CDR3 reads TGTGCCATCAGTGACTCGGGATCCTTAGAGACCCAGTACTTC. It is translated as CAISDSGSLETQYF.

The rearrangement uses TRBV4-1 and TRBJ2-2; TRBD1 agrees at 8 bases. The germline V gene encodes CDR1 MGHRA and CDR2 YSYEKL. The ends lost 1 base at V and 2 bases at J; junction bases unmatched: 3. The CDR3 covers 16 residues. The CDR3 DNA reads TGCGCCAGCAGCCAAGCCCAGGGGGCTAACACCGGGGAGCTGTTTTTT. It yields the protein CASSQAQGANTGELFF.

This chain connects TRBV5-4 to TRBJ2-5; D not certain. V was shortened by 2 bases and J by 4 bases, with 3 bases between the two germline ends. The germline V gene has CDR1 SGHNT and CDR2 YYREEE (reference sequence). The CDR3 is 11 residues long. CDR3 in DNA: TGTGCCAGCAGCTTCGGAGAGACCCAGTACTTC. Its translation is CASSFGETQYF.